Each of the 5 T cell receptor beta chains below was sequenced from the same sample in a study of shared clonotypes between healthy human individuals. The table came from immunoSEQ multiplex PCR; TCRdb's copy has only in-frame clones and leaves some out. The table has around 2.1 million clones, approximately 94% seen once. Selected positively for CCR7 and CD45RO-negative, naive CD8 cells excluded terminally differentiated effector memory CD45RA+ cells. Sequencing used naive CD8+ T cells from PBMCs. The receptors originated from a man aged 18-30 years in good health. Some clones in this sample may be carry-over from other donors' samples.

Concerning this clone: The sample has other DNA sequences that encode this CDR3 too. V and J are TRBV9 and TRBJ2-3; D possibly matches TRBD1 or TRBD2 (5 bases each). The CDR3 loop spans 14 amino acids. Trimming removed 0 bases at V and 2 bases at J, with 7 bases between. Germline V lookup: CDR1 SGDLS, CDR2 YYNGEE. CDR3 bases: TGTGCCAGCAGCGTAGGGGGGACCACAGATACGCAGTATTTT. Protein product: CASSVGGTTDTQYF.

J is TRBJ2-1 and V is TRBV13; 9 bases line up with TRBD2. Per germline, CDR1 PRHDT and CDR2 FYEKMQ (reference sequence). The J segment lost 5 bases and the V segment lost 4 bases, leaving 6 bases of the junction unmatched. The CDR3 has 15 amino acids. This chain's CDR3 is CASSSRLAVNNEQFF. The CDR3 nucleotides read TGTGCCAGCAGCTCCAGACTAGCGGTCAACAATGAGCAGTTCTTC.

This clone was detected a few times. The chain uses TRBV28 and TRBJ1-1, with no clear D. This CDR3 is 14 amino acids long. CDR1 is MDHEN, CDR2 SYDVKM, per germline. Deletions cut 5 bases from V and 4 bases from J, with 14 bases between. The CDR3 region is CASSLMRVSTEAFF. The DNA of the CDR3 is TGTGCCAGCAGTCTCATGAGGGTGAGCACTGAAGCTTTCTTT.

The rearrangement joins TRBV7-9 to TRBJ2-7; tentative D call: TRBD1 (5 bases). CDR1 and CDR2 from the germline V gene are SEHNR and FQNEAQ (reference sequence). The CDR3 sequence is 14 residues long. V dropped 4 bases and J dropped 7 bases, with 17 bases sitting between them. For the CDR3, the DNA is TGTGCCAGCAGCTCGACAGTGATTGGGCGGGAGCAGTACTTC. This gives the protein CASSSTVIGREQYF.

The V and J genes are TRBV6-5 and TRBJ2-1; D is perhaps TRBD1 (5 bases). The CDR3 consists of 14 residues. The germline V and J ends were trimmed by 0 bases and 9 bases, with 12 bases remaining between them. In germline, CDR1 is MNHEY, CDR2 SVGAGI. The CDR3 DNA reads as TGTGCCAGCAGTTACTCGGACAACGTGGGTGAGCAGTTCTTC. This codes for CASSYSDNVGEQFF.